This T cell receptor beta chain was obtained from a study of PD-L1 blockade in urothelial cancer. CDR3 length: 13 residues. Germline values: CDR1 KGHSH, CDR2 LQKENI. With 4 bases removed from V and 8 bases from J, the gap between germline ends came to 11 bases. Sample time point: peripheral blood 6 weeks after treatment start. Clones were sequenced by immunoSEQ multiplex PCR, and TCRdb holds only the in-frame ones, with some missing. The top ten hold around 4% of the sample, which has more than 90,000 clones, approximately 90% seen once. The chain couples TRBV18 to TRBJ1-4, with D tentatively TRBD1 (6 bases). Sequenced here: PBMCs, sampled around atezolizumab (anti-PD-L1) treatment. The sequence was collected from a man aged 60 to 69 with urothelial cancer. This CDR3 is CASSQGHREKLFF. CDR3 nucleotides: TGTGCCAGCTCACAGGGACATCGGGAAAAACTGTTTTTT.